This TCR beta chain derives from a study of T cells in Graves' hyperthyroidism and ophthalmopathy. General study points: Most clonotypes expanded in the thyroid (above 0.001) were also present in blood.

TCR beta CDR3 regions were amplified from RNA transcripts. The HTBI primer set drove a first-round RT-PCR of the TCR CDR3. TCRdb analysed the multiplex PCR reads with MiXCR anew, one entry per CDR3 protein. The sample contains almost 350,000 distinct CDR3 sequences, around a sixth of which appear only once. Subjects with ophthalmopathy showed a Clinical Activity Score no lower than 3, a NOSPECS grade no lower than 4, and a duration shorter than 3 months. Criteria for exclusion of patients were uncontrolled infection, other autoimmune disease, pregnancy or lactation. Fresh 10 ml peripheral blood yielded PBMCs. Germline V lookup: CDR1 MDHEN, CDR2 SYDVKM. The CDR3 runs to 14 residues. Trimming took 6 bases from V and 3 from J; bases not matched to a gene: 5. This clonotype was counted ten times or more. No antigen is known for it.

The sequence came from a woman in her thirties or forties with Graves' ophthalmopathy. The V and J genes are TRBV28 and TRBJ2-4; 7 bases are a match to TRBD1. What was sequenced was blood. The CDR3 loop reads CASSRDRVKNIQYF. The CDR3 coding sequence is TGTGCCAGCAGCAGGGACAGAGTCAAAAACATTCAGTACTTC. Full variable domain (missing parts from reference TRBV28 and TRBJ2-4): DVKVTQSSRYLVKRTGEKVFLECVQDMDHENMFWYRQDPGLGLRLIYFSYDVKMKEKGDIPEGYSVSREKKERFSLILESASTNQTSMYLCASSRDRVKNIQYFGAGTRLSVL.